This T cell receptor (beta chain) was obtained from a study of T cell responses to AZD1222 COVID-19 vaccine. Only in-frame clones appear in the TCRdb table, and some are missing; sequencing was by immunoSEQ multiplex PCR. The table records around 200,000 clones, around nine tenths of them present only once. In germline, CDR1 is LNHDA, CDR2 SQIVND (reference sequence). This CDR3 contains 14 residues. V gave up 3 bases and J gave up 2 bases; unmatched junction bases: 1. Specimen: peripheral blood, collected 28 days after the second AZD1222 dose. The clonotype comes from an adult who received the AZD1222 COVID-19 vaccine. This sequence joins TRBV19 and TRBJ2-7, with TRBD1 identical over 10 bases. This chain's CDR3 is CASSIGQGAYEQYF. Written as DNA, the CDR3 is TGTGCCAGTAGTATCGGACAGGGGGCCTACGAGCAGTACTTC.